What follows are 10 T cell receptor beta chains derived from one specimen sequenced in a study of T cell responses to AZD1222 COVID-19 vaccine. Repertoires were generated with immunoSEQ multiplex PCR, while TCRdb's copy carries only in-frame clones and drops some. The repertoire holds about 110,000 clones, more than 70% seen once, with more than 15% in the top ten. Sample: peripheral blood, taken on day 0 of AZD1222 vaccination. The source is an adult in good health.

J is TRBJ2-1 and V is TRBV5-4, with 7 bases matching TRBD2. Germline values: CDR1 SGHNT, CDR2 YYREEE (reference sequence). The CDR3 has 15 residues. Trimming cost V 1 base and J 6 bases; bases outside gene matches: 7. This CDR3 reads CASSLSSGGINEQFF. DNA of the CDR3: TGTGCCAGCAGCTTGTCTAGCGGTGGGATCAATGAGCAGTTCTTC.

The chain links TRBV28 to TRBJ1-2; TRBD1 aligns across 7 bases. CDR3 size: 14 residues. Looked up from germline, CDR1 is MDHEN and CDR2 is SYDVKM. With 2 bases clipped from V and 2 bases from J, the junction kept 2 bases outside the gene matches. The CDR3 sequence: CASSLGRGNYGYTF. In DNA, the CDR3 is TGTGCCAGCAGTTTAGGCAGGGGGAACTATGGCTACACCTTC.

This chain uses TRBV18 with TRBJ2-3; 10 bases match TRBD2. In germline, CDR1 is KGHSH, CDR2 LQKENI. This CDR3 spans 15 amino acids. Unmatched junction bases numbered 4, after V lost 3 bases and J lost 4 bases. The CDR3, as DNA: TGTGCCAGCTCACCCCTAGCGGGAGTTTCAGATACGCAGTATTTT. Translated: CASSPLAGVSDTQYF.

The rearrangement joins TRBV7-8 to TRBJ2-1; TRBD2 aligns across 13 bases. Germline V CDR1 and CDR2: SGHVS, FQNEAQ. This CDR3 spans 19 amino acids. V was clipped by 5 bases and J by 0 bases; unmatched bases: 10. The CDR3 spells CASSPTSGGVIGSYNEQFF. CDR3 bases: TGTGCCAGCAGCCCTACTAGCGGGGGGGTTATAGGCTCCTACAATGAGCAGTTCTTC. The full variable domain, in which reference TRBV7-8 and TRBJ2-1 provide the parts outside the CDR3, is GAGVSQSPRYKVAKRGQDVALRCDPISGHVSLFWYQQALGQGPEFLTYFQNEAQLDKSGLPSDRFFAERPEGSVSTLKIQRTQQEDSAVYLCASSPTSGGVIGSYNEQFFGPGTRLTVL.

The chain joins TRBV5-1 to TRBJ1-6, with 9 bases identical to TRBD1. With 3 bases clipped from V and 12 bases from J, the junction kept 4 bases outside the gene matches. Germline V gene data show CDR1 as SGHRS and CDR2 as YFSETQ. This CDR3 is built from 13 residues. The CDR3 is CASSSGTGRPLHF. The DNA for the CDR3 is TGCGCCAGCAGCTCAGGGACAGGGCGACCCCTCCACTTT.

CDR3 DNA: TGTGCCAGCAGTTCCTTCCTGAGTACAGGGGGGTATGGCTACACCTTC. Translating it yields CASSSFLSTGGYGYTF. The V gene is TRBV27, the J gene TRBJ1-2; 8 nucleotides match TRBD1. The CDR3 extends over 16 amino acids. V shed 4 bases and J 5 bases; nucleotides not matched to a gene: 12. Germline V CDR1 and CDR2: MNHEY, SMNVEV (reference sequence).

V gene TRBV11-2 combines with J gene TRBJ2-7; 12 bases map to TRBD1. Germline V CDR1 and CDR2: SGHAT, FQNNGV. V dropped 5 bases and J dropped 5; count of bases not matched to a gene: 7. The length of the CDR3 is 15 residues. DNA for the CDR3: TGTGCCAGCAGCCCAGGGACAGGGGGCAACAACGAGCAGTACGTC. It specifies CASSPGTGGNNEQYV.

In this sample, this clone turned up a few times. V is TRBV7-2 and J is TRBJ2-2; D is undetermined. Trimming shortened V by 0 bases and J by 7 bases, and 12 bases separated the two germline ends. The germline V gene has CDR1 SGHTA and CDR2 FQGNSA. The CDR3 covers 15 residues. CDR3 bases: TGTGCCAGCAGCTTAGCAAGGAGCCCGGGCGGGGAGCTGTTTTTT. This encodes CASSLARSPGGELFF.

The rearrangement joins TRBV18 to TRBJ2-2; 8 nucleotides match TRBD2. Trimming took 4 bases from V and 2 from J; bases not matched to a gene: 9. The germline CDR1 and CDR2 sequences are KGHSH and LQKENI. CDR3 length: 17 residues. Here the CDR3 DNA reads TGTGCCAGCTCACACGCAAGCGGGGGCATAAACACCGGGGAGCTGTTTTTT. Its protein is CASSHASGGINTGELFF.

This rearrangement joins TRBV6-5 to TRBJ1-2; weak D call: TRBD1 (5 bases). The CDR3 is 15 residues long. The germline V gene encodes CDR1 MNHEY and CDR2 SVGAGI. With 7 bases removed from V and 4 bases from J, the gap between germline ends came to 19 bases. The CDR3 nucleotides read TGTGCCAGCAAAACCGCCGGCGGGACGACCTATGGCTACACCTTC. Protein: CASKTAGGTTYGYTF.